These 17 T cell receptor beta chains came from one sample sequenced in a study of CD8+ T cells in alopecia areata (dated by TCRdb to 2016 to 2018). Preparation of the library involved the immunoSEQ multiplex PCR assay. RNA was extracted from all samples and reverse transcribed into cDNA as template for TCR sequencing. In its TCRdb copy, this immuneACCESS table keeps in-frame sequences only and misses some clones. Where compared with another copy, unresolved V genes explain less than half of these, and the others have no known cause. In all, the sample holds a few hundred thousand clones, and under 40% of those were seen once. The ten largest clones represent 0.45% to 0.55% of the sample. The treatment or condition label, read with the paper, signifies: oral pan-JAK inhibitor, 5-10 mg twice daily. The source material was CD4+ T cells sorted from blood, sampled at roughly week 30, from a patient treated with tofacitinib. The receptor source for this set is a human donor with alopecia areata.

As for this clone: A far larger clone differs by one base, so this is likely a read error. The CDR3 loop reads CASSLRGAPPEAFF. For the CDR3, the DNA is TGTGCCAGCAGCTTGCGGGGGGCGCCTCCTGAAGCTTTCTTT. V gene TRBV7-2 combines with J gene TRBJ1-1, with D possibly matching TRBD1 (6 bases). Per germline, CDR1 SGHTA and CDR2 FQGNSA. This CDR3 region has 14 residues. The V and J ends lost 3 bases and 6 bases respectively, with 14 bases between them.

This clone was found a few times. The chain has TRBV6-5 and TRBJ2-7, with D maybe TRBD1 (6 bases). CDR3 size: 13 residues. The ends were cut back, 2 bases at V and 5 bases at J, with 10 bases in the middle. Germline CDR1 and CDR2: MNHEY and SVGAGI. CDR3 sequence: CASSYVGANEQYF. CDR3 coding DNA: TGTGCCAGCAGTTACGTGGGGGCGAACGAGCAGTACTTC.

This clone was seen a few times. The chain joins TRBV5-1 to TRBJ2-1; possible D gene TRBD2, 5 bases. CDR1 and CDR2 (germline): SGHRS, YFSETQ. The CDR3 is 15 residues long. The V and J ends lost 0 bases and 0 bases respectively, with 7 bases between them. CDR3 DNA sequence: TGCGCCAGCAGCTTGGAAGAGGGCTCCTACAATGAGCAGTTCTTC. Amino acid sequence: CASSLEEGSYNEQFF.

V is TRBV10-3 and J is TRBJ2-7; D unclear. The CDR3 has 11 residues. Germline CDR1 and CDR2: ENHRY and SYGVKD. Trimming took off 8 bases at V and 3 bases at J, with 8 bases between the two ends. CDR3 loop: CAIRELYEQYF. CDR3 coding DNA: TGTGCCATCCGAGAACTCTACGAGCAGTACTTC.

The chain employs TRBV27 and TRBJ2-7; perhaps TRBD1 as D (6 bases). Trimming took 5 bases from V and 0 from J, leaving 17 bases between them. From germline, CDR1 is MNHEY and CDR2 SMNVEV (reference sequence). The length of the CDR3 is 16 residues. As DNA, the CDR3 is TGTGCCAGCAGTCCTACCCTCAGGGGCCCCTCCTACGAGCAGTACTTC. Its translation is CASSPTLRGPSYEQYF.

The CDR3 spells CASSKSSPGDYPPETQYF. The CDR3, as DNA: TGTGCCAGCAGCAAATCGAGTCCCGGGGACTACCCTCCAGAGACCCAGTACTTC. The chain combines TRBV21-1 with TRBJ2-5; TRBD2 is taken as the D call from the table, unchecked against the DNA. TRBV21-1 is annotated as a pseudogene. The CDR3 contains 18 residues.

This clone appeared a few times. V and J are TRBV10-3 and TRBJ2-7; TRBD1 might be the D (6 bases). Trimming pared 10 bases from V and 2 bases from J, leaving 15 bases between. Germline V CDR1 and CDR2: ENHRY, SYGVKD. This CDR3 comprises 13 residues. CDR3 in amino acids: CATARDTPYEQYF. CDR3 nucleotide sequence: TGTGCCACCGCAAGGGACACCCCCTACGAGCAGTACTTC.

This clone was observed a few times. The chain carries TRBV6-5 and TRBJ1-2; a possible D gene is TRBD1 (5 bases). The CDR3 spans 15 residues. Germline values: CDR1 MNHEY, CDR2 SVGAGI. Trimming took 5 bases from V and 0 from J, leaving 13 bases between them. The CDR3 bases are TGTGCCAGCAGTCCCAGCGGGGACGCTAACTATGGCTACACCTTC. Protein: CASSPSGDANYGYTF.

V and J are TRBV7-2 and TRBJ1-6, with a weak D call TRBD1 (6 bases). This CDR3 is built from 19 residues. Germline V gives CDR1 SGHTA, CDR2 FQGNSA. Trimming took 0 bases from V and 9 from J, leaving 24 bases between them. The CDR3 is CASSLARGRDRDTPSPLHF. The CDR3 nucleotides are TGTGCCAGCAGCTTAGCCAGGGGTAGGGACCGGGACACCCCTTCACCCCTCCACTTT. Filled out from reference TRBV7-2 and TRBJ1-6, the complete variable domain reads GAGVSQSPSNKVTEKGKDVELRCDPISGHTALYWYRQSLGQGLEFLIYFQGNSAPDKSGLPSDRFSAERTGGSVSTLTIQRTQQEDSAVYLCASSLARGRDRDTPSPLHFGNGTRLTVT.

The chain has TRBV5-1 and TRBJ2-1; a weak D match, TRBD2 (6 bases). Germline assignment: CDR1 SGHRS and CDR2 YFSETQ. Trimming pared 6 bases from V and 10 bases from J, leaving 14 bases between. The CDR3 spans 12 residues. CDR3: CASTSGGDEQFF. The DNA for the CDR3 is TGCGCCAGCACCTCAGGAGGGGACGAGCAGTTCTTC.

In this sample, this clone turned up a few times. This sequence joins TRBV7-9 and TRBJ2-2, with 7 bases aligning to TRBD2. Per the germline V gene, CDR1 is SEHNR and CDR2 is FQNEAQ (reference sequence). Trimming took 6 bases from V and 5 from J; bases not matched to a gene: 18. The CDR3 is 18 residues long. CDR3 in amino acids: CASRGLLRDSKETGELFF. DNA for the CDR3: TGTGCCAGCAGGGGACTACTCCGGGACTCCAAGGAGACCGGGGAGCTGTTTTTT.

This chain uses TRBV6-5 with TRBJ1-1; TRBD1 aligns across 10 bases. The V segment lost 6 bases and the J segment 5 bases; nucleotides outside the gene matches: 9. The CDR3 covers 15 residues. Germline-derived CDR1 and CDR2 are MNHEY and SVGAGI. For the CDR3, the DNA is TGTGCCAGCAGACCCGGGACAGGGGATGGAACTGAAGCTTTCTTT. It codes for CASRPGTGDGTEAFF.

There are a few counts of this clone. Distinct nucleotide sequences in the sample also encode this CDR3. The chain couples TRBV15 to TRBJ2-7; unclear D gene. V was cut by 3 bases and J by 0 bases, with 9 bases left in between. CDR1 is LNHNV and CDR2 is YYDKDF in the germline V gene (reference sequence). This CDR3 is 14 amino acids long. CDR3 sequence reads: CATSRDRSSYEQYF. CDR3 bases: TGTGCCACCAGCAGGGACCGGAGCTCCTACGAGCAGTACTTC.

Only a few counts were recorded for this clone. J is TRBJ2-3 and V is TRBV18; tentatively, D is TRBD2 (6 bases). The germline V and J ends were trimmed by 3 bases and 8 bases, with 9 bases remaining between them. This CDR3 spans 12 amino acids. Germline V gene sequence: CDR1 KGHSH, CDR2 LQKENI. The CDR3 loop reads CASSPMTSTQYF. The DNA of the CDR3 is TGTGCCAGCTCACCGATGACTAGTACGCAGTATTTT. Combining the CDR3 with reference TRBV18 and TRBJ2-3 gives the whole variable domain NAGVMQNPRHLVRRRGQEARLRCSPMKGHSHVYWYRQLPEEGLKFMVYLQKENIIDESGMPKERFSAEFPKEGPSILRIQQVVRGDSAAYFCASSPMTSTQYFGPGTRLTVL.

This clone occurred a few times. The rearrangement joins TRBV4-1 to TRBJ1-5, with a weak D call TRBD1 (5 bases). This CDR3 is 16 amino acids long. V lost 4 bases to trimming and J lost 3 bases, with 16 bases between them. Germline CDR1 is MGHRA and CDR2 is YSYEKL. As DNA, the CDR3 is TGCGCCAGCAGCCGACAGACAGAGCAAATCAATCAGCCCCAGCATTTT. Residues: CASSRQTEQINQPQHF.

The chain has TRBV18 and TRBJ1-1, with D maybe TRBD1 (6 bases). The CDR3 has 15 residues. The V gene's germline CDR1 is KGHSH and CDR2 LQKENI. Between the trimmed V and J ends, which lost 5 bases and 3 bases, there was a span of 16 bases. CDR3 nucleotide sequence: TGTGCCAGCTCATCTGACCTTTACAGGGACACTGAAGCTTTCTTT. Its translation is CASSSDLYRDTEAFF.

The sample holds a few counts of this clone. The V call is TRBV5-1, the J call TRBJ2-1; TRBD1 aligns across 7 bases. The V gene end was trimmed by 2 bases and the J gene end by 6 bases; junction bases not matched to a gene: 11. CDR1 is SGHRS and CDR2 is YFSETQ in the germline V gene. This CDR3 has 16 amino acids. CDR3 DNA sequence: TGCGCCAGCAGCTTTATGTGGGGACAGTCCGCCAATGAGCAGTTCTTC. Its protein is CASSFMWGQSANEQFF.